This T cell receptor beta chain appears in the sequencing data of a study of cytomegalovirus exposure and HLA in healthy donors. Study conclusions and caveats: CMV serostatus was the only immune exposure information that was available. Rarity held for most TCR sequences, but there were some public TCRs that occurred in many donors.

Details on this clone: Its antigen is unidentified.

With 60 Vbeta and 13 Jbeta primers, the PCR was carried out. Assay: immunoSEQ multiplex PCR; the TCRdb copy retains only in-frame clones and omits some. The sample consists of 170,000 or so clones, 75% to 85% of them appearing once. The specimen was PBMCs. The TCR originated in a boy between 10 and 17 years old in good health and CMV-seronegative.

The CDR3 DNA sequence: TGTGCCAGCAGCGTACCCAGGGCGGGGGGGGCCTATGGCTACACCTTC. Its translation is CASSVPRAGGAYGYTF. The chain uses TRBV9 and TRBJ1-2, with a tentative D call TRBD1 (6 bases). Per the germline V gene, CDR1 is SGDLS and CDR2 is YYNGEE. This CDR3 is 16 amino acids long. Trimming took off 1 base at V and 4 bases at J, with 17 bases between the two ends.